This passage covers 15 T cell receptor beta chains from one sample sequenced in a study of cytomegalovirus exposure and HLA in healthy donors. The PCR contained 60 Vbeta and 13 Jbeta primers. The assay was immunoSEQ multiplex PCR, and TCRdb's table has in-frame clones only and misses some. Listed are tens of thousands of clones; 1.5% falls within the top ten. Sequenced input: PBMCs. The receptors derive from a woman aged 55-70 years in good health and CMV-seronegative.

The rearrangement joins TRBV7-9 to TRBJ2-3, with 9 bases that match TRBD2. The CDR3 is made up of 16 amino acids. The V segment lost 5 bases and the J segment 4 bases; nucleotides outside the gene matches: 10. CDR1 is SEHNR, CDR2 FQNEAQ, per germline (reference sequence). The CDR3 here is CASSPGLAGEADTQYF. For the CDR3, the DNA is TGTGCCAGCAGCCCTGGTTTAGCGGGAGAGGCAGATACGCAGTATTTT.

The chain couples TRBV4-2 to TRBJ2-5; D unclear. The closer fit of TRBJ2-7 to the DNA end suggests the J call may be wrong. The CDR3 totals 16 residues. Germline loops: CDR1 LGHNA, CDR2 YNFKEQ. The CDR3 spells CASSQDMSARVFEQYF. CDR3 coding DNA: TGTGCCAGCAGCCAAGACATGTCCGCCCGCGTTTTCGAGCAGTACTTC.

CDR3 in amino acids: CASSLTVSGNTIYF. CDR3 nucleotide sequence: TGTGCCAGCAGCTTAACGGTCTCTGGAAACACCATATATTTT. This chain connects TRBV7-8 to TRBJ1-3; D is undetermined. This CDR3 is 14 amino acids long. In germline, CDR1 is SGHVS, CDR2 FQNEAQ. The V gene lost 2 bases and the J gene lost 0 bases, with 5 bases spanning the gap.

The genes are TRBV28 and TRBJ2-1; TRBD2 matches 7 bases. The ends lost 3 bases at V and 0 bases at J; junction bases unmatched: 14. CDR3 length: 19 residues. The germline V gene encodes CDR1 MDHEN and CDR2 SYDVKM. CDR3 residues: CASSFGTIRLRSSYNEQFF. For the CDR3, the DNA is TGTGCCAGCAGTTTCGGGACTATTCGTCTGCGGAGCTCCTACAATGAGCAGTTCTTC.

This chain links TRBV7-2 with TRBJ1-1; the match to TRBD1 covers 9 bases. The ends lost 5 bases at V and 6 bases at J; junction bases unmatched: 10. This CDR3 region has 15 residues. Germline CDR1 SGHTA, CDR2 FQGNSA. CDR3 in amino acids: CASSANRGRGSEAFF. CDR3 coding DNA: TGTGCCAGCAGCGCGAACAGGGGGCGCGGGTCTGAAGCTTTCTTT.

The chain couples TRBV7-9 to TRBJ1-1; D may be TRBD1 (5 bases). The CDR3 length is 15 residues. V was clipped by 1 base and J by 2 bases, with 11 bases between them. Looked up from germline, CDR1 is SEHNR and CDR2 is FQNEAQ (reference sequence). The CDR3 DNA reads TGTGCCAGCAGCTTAGGACAGCTTCGAAACACTGAAGCTTTCTTT. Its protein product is CASSLGQLRNTEAFF.

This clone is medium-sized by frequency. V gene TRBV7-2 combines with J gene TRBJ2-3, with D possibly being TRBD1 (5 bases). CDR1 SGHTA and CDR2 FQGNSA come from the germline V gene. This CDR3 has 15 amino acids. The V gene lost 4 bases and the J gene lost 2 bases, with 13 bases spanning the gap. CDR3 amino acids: CASSSWGGITDTQYF. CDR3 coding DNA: TGTGCCAGCAGCTCCTGGGGCGGAATCACAGATACGCAGTATTTT.

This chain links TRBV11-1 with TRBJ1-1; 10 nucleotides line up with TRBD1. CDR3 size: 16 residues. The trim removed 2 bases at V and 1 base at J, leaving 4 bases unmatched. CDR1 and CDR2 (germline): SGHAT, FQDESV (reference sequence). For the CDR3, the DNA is TGTGCCAGCAGCTTATGGGGACAGGGGAAGAACACTGAAGCTTTCTTT. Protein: CASSLWGQGKNTEAFF.

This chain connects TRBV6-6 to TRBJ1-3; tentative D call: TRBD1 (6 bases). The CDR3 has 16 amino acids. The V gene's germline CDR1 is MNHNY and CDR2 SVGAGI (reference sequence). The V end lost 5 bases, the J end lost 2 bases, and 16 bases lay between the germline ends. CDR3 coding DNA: TGTGCCAGCAGTCAAACAGGGCTTGTTACTGGAAACACCATATATTTT. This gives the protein CASSQTGLVTGNTIYF.

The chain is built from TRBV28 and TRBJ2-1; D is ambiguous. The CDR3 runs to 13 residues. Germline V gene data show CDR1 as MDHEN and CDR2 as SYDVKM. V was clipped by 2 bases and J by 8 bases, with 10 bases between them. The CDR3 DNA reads TGTGCCAGCAGTTTACCCACTCGGTATGAGCAGTTCTTC. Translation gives CASSLPTRYEQFF.

The CDR3 sequence: CSVVREDHSGANVLTF. Here the CDR3 DNA reads TGCAGCGTCGTTCGGGAGGACCACTCTGGGGCCAACGTCCTGACTTTC. The J gene is TRBJ2-6, the V gene TRBV29-1; 7 positions match TRBD2. Trimming removed 6 bases from V and 0 bases from J; junction bases left unmatched: 8. The CDR3 totals 16 residues. Per the germline V gene, CDR1 is SQVTM and CDR2 is ANQGSEA.

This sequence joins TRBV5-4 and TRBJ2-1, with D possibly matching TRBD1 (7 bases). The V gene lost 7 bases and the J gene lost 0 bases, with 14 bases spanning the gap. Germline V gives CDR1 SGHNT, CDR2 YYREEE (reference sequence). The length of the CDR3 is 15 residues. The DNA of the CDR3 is TGTGCCAGCGGGCGGGACAGATACTCCTACAATGAGCAGTTCTTC. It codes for CASGRDRYSYNEQFF.

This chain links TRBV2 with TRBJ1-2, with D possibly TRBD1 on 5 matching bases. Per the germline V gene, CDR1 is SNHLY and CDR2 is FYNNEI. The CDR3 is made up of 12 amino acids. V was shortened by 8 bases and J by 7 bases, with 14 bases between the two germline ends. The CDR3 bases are TGTGCCAGCCGACAGTCTTCCGGTGGCTACACCTTC. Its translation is CASRQSSGGYTF.

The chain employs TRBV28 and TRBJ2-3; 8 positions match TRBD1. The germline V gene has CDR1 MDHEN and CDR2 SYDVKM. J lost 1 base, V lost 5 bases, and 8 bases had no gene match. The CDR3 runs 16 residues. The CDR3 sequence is CASSTYQGAGTDTQYF. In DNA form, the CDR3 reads TGTGCCAGCAGTACGTATCAGGGGGCGGGCACAGATACGCAGTATTTT.

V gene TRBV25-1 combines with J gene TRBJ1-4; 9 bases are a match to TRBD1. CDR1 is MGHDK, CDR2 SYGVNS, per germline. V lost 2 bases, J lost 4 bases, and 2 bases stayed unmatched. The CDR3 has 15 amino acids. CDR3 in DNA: TGTGCCAGCAGTGAAGCGGGACAGGGTAATGAAAAACTGTTTTTT. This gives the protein CASSEAGQGNEKLFF.